This entry lists 19 T cell receptor beta chains sequenced from one sample in a study of response to subunit inactivated influenza vaccine. TCRdb recomputed calls from the RT-PCR reads with MiXCR, one row per CDR3 protein. This sample has about 620,000 distinct CDR3 sequences; approximately 10% occur once, and the top ten carry around 10%. These data were likewise used in another study, on T cells expressing NK-cell markers. That work adds: Scientists made TCR beta cDNA using 5'RACE template switching with UMIs.

The sequenced sample was PBMCs from blood, obtained on the day of vaccination. The receptors here all came from a man aged 45 to 65 who received an inactivated influenza vaccine.

This clonotype was detected only a few times. The CDR3 spells CASSPRGRQNSPLHF. The CDR3, as DNA: TGTGCCAGCAGTCCCCGGGGTAGACAGAACTCACCCCTCCACTTT. This rearrangement joins TRBV28 to TRBJ1-6, with a possible D match to TRBD1 (5 bases). The V gene lost 5 bases and the J gene lost 10 bases, with 18 bases spanning the gap. Per the germline V gene, CDR1 is MDHEN and CDR2 is SYDVKM. The CDR3 loop spans 15 amino acids.

This clonotype has ten or more counts. The chain employs TRBV10-3 and TRBJ2-3, with 12 bases lining up with TRBD2. The length of the CDR3 is 16 residues. Germline CDR1 and CDR2: ENHRY and SYGVKD. The V segment lost 4 bases and the J segment 0 bases; nucleotides outside the gene matches: 2. The CDR3, as DNA: TGTGCCATCAGTGGACTAGCGGGAGTTAGCACAGATACGCAGTATTTT. As protein: CAISGLAGVSTDTQYF.

The chain links TRBV5-1 to TRBJ1-6; D call uncertain. This CDR3 has 13 residues. With 4 bases removed from V and 5 bases from J, the gap between germline ends came to 7 bases. Looked up from germline, CDR1 is SGHRS and CDR2 is YFSETQ. The CDR3 DNA reads as TGCGCCAGCAGCGTCTCGAATAATTCACCCCTCCACTTT. Protein product: CASSVSNNSPLHF.

This clonotype was seen repeatedly, ten times or more. This chain links TRBV3-1 with TRBJ2-2; no firm D call. The germline CDR1 and CDR2 sequences are LGHDT and YNNKEL (reference sequence). This CDR3 is 15 amino acids long. V shed 6 bases and J shed 3 bases, with 14 bases lying between them. The CDR3 here is CASSQSWTYTGELFF. CDR3 sequence (DNA): TGTGCCAGCAGTCAATCCTGGACCTACACCGGGGAGCTGTTTTTT.

The chain is built from TRBV5-1 and TRBJ2-7; D perhaps matches TRBD1 (5 bases). The germline V and J ends were trimmed by 4 bases and 0 bases, with 14 bases remaining between them. This CDR3 has 15 amino acids. The germline V gene encodes CDR1 SGHRS and CDR2 YFSETQ. The CDR3 DNA sequence: TGCGCCAGCAGCCTTCACAGGCGAATCTCCTACGAGCAGTACTTC. Translation: CASSLHRRISYEQYF.

This clonotype was detected many times. V is TRBV24-1 and J is TRBJ2-1; 12 bases align to TRBD2. V was pared by 4 bases and J by 5 bases, with 2 bases of the junction left unmatched. The germline V gene encodes CDR1 KGHDR and CDR2 SFDVKD. CDR3 length: 15 amino acids. CDR3 nucleotides: TGTGCCACCAGTGACTGGACTAGCGGGGACAATGAGCAGTTCTTC. Translating gives CATSDWTSGDNEQFF.

V is TRBV20-1 and J is TRBJ2-4; 8 nucleotides match TRBD1. Trimming cost V 1 base and J 6 bases; bases outside gene matches: 5. The CDR3 runs to 14 residues. CDR1 and CDR2 from the germline V gene are DFQATT and SNEGSKA (reference sequence). The CDR3 here is CSARVSQGVNIQYF. CDR3 DNA: TGCAGTGCTAGAGTCTCACAGGGGGTAAACATTCAGTACTTC.

This clonotype was picked up a small number of times. The chain combines TRBV7-2 with TRBJ2-7, with D possibly matching TRBD1 (5 bases). The CDR3 covers 14 residues. Trimming shortened V by 5 bases and J by 0 bases, and 11 bases separated the two germline ends. Germline V gives CDR1 SGHTA, CDR2 FQGNSA. The DNA for the CDR3 is TGTGCCAGCAGCCCCCAGACAGCCTCCTACGAGCAGTACTTC. Translated: CASSPQTASYEQYF.

The chain uses TRBV4-1 and TRBJ2-7; TRBD1 aligns across 9 bases. Losses at the gene ends were 4 bases for V and 0 bases for J; bases not matched to a gene: 4. Germline CDR1 is MGHRA and CDR2 is YSYEKL. The CDR3 spans 15 residues. The CDR3 bases are TGCGCCAGCAGCCCTGGACAGGGGATCTCCTACGAGCAGTACTTC. As protein: CASSPGQGISYEQYF.

This clonotype has more than one count but fewer than ten. The V call is TRBV20-1, the J call TRBJ2-1; D may be TRBD2 (5 bases). V was pared by 3 bases and J by 4 bases, with 19 bases between. Per the germline V gene, CDR1 is DFQATT and CDR2 is SNEGSKA (reference sequence). This CDR3 is 16 amino acids long. The CDR3 DNA reads TGCAGTGCTAGTATAATCTGGGAGACACCATACAATGAGCAGTTCTTC. Amino acids: CSASIIWETPYNEQFF.

This clonotype has at least ten counts. V usage is TRBV11-1 and J usage is TRBJ2-1, with a weak D call TRBD1 (6 bases). V lost 4 bases and J 0 bases, leaving 19 bases between the germline ends. Per germline, CDR1 SGHAT and CDR2 FQDESV (reference sequence). CDR3 length: 18 amino acids. The CDR3 nucleotides are TGTGCCAGCAGCTCAACCTCTGGCAGGGGAAGCTCCTACAATGAGCAGTTCTTC. This codes for CASSSTSGRGSSYNEQFF.

The rearrangement joins TRBV7-3 to TRBJ2-1, with D perhaps TRBD2 (5 bases). With 5 bases removed from V and 8 bases from J, the gap between germline ends came to 19 bases. The CDR3 sequence is 15 residues long. Germline V lookup: CDR1 SGHTA, CDR2 FQGTGA. The CDR3 coding sequence is TGTGCCAGCAGCCCCTCCCCGGGAAGCATCCATGAGCAGTTCTTC. Its translation: CASSPSPGSIHEQFF.

This clonotype was seen a single time. This chain joins TRBV5-6 and TRBJ2-7; TRBD1 aligns across 10 bases. The germline CDR1 and CDR2 sequences are SGHDT and YYEEEE. This CDR3 contains 17 residues. Trimming cost V 3 bases and J 2 bases; bases outside gene matches: 11. The CDR3 nucleotides are TGTGCCAGCAGCTCTATCTACGGGACAGGGGTTACCTACGAGCAGTACTTC. It yields the protein CASSSIYGTGVTYEQYF.

The chain links TRBV20-1 to TRBJ2-7, with TRBD1 matching 7 bases. Looked up from germline, CDR1 is DFQATT and CDR2 is SNEGSKA (reference sequence). The J segment lost 6 bases and the V segment lost 8 bases, leaving 19 bases of the junction unmatched. This CDR3 comprises 15 residues. The CDR3 protein is CSPVTGTANFREQYF. In nucleotides, the CDR3 is TGCAGTCCTGTTACCGGGACAGCTAATTTCCGCGAGCAGTACTTC.

This rearrangement joins TRBV5-6 to TRBJ2-1; maybe TRBD2 (5 bases). The CDR3 consists of 14 residues. CDR1 is SGHDT and CDR2 is YYEEEE in the germline V gene. V gave up 3 bases and J gave up 5 bases, with 12 bases separating them. CDR3 protein: CASSSTRFHNEQFF. CDR3 in DNA: TGTGCCAGCAGCTCAACTAGGTTTCACAATGAGCAGTTCTTC.

The table lists this clonotype with many counts. The chain links TRBV5-1 to TRBJ1-1, with D possibly matching TRBD1 (5 bases). V was clipped by 5 bases and J by 4 bases, with 12 bases between them. The CDR3 consists of 13 residues. Looked up from germline, CDR1 is SGHRS and CDR2 is YFSETQ. For the CDR3, the DNA is TGCGCCAGCAGAGAACAGGCGGGCACTGAAGCTTTCTTT. Its translation is CASREQAGTEAFF. Drawing the rest from reference TRBV5-1 and TRBJ1-1, the complete variable domain is KAGVTQTPRYLIKTRGQQVTLSCSPISGHRSVSWYQQTPGQGLQFLFEYFSETQRNKGNFPGRFSGRQFSNSRSEMNVSTLELGDSALYLCASREQAGTEAFFGQGTRLTVV.

The chain couples TRBV7-8 to TRBJ2-7; D not resolved. The V end lost 4 bases, the J end lost 3 bases, and 7 bases lay between the germline ends. Germline CDR1 is SGHVS and CDR2 is FQNEAQ. This CDR3 is built from 12 residues. Here the CDR3 reads CASSSRFYEQYF. DNA of the CDR3: TGTGCCAGCAGCTCCAGGTTCTACGAGCAGTACTTC.

The rearrangement uses TRBV20-1 and TRBJ2-2; D not certain. Trimming took off 3 bases at V and 7 bases at J, with 9 bases between the two ends. Germline loops: CDR1 DFQATT, CDR2 SNEGSKA (reference sequence). The CDR3 is 12 residues long. CDR3 amino acids: CSASRWDGELFF. The CDR3 nucleotides are TGCAGTGCTAGCCGGTGGGACGGGGAGCTGTTTTTT.

This chain uses TRBV5-1 with TRBJ2-7; maybe TRBD1 (5 bases). CDR1 is SGHRS and CDR2 is YFSETQ in the germline V gene. The germline V and J ends were trimmed by 0 bases and 6 bases, with 16 bases remaining between them. There are 15 residues in the CDR3. The CDR3 is CASSLEMGRPVEQYF. The CDR3 nucleotides are TGCGCCAGCAGCTTGGAGATGGGGCGCCCCGTCGAGCAGTACTTC.